Described below is a single T cell receptor (beta chain) sequence and its context. Germline V lookup: CDR1 MNHNY, CDR2 SVGAGI (reference sequence). This CDR3 is 13 amino acids long. V lost 6 bases and J 6 bases, leaving 9 bases between the germline ends. This specimen comes from a study of T cells in localized non-small cell lung cancer. Sequenced by immunoSEQ multiplex PCR; TCRdb stores in-frame clones only, minus some. This table holds about 52,000 clones, over 70% found once. The TCR originated in a woman aged 40-75 years with stage II lung adenocarcinoma. The sample in question was PBMCs, obtained before any cancer treatment. This sequence joins TRBV6-6 and TRBJ1-6; possible D gene TRBD1, 5 bases. DNA of the CDR3: TGTGCCAGCAGAGGGGCTGCTAATTCACCCCTCCACTTT. Its translation is CASRGAANSPLHF.